A single sample is the source of the 3 T cell receptor beta chains below, sequenced in a study of T cell responses to AZD1222 COVID-19 vaccine. Libraries were prepared by immunoSEQ multiplex PCR; TCRdb keeps only in-frame clonotypes and omits some of them. Among 150,000 or so clones listed, almost 90% were seen once. The source was peripheral blood, collected on day 0 of AZD1222 vaccination. The source of these receptors is an adult in good health.

This clone was counted a few times. The CDR3 region has the DNA TGTGCCAGCAGGACTGTGGGGAACACTGAAGCTTTCTTT. This codes for CASRTVGNTEAFF. The chain couples TRBV6-5 to TRBJ1-1; no reliable D call. The CDR3 is 13 residues long. From germline, CDR1 is MNHEY and CDR2 SVGAGI. Trimming cost V 6 bases and J 1 base, with 9 bases left between them.

This clone was recorded only once. This chain uses TRBV9 with TRBJ1-1; D remains ambiguous. In germline, CDR1 is SGDLS, CDR2 YYNGEE. This CDR3 contains 15 residues. With 0 bases removed from V and 1 base from J, the gap between germline ends came to 10 bases. The CDR3 loop is CASSVVRQANTEAFF. The CDR3 nucleotides read TGTGCCAGCAGCGTAGTGCGCCAGGCGAACACTGAAGCTTTCTTT.

J is TRBJ2-7 and V is TRBV29-1; no clear D gene. Trimming removed 4 bases at V and 4 bases at J, with 8 bases between. The V gene's germline CDR1 is SQVTM and CDR2 ANQGSEA. This CDR3 has 11 amino acids. As DNA, the CDR3 is TGCAGCGTTGGATCGCAGTACGAGCAGTACTTC. Amino acid sequence: CSVGSQYEQYF.